This T cell receptor (beta chain) emerged from a study of T cell changes during pregnancy in multiple sclerosis. Libraries were prepared by immunoSEQ multiplex PCR; TCRdb keeps only in-frame clonotypes and omits some of them. The table has some 80,000 clones, approximately 90% seen once. The CDR3 contains 18 residues. From germline, CDR1 is SNHLY and CDR2 FYNNEI. V shed 3 bases and J shed 3 bases, with 20 bases lying between them. The sequenced sample was peripheral blood, obtained before pregnancy. The chain employs TRBV2 and TRBJ2-2; D perhaps matches TRBD2 (5 bases). This clonotype was sampled from a female donor with multiple sclerosis, enrolled in a pregnancy study. The CDR3 DNA follows: TGTGCCAGCAGTGACTACCTGCGGGTAAGTGCCGACACCGGGGAGCTGTTTTTT. It yields the protein CASSDYLRVSADTGELFF. Combining the CDR3 with reference TRBV2 and TRBJ2-2 gives the whole variable domain EPEVTQTPSHQVTQMGQEVILRCVPISNHLYFYWYRQILGQKVEFLVSFYNNEISEKSEIFDDQFSVERPDGSNFTLKIRSTKLEDSAMYFCASSDYLRVSADTGELFFGEGSRLTVL.